This T cell receptor beta chain was recovered during a study of OX40 agonist ivuxolimab in advanced cancers. Looking at the study overall: Ivuxolimab, which targeted the costimulatory receptor OX40 (CD134), was an agonistic, fully human IgG2 monoclonal antibody. Intravenous ivuxolimab was administered to patients every 2 weeks at six dose levels: 0.01, 0.1, 0.3, 1.5, 3 and 10 mg/kg. In the dose-escalation cohort, 75% to 90% of patients were male, and the mean age was 60 years with a range of about 23 to 79. Peripheral TCRbeta sequencing was intended to test whether TCR sequence diversity was altered and clonal T-cell expansion was caused by ivuxolimab. Three dose-escalation patients achieved partial responses, one with hepatocellular carcinoma and two with cutaneous melanoma. The paper reports the monotherapy dose-escalation portion (N of about 51 patients) of the phase I ivuxolimab trial. Of the roughly 54 dose-escalation patients, hepatocellular carcinoma was present in some 19, melanoma in roughly 15, renal cell carcinoma in 9 and head and neck cancer in 9. Prior anti-PD-1, anti-PD-L1 or anti-CTLA-4 therapy was permitted, and checkpoint inhibitors had been received by less than 45% of dose-escalation patients.

The junction shows trimming of 5 bases on V and 7 bases on J, plus 12 bases between the germline ends. Taken from cysteine to phenylalanine, the CDR3 has 13 residues. Left in the record is the CDR3 DNA by itself, 39 bases read in frame from the first base. Reading the germline V gene gives CDR1 SGHNT and CDR2 YENEEA. The trial excluded patients who had a history of autoimmune disease or who were on systemic immunosuppression. Peripheral blood for TCR sequencing was collected from all dose cohorts at baseline, on cycle 4 day 1, and on cycle 7 day 1. The samples were taken from a phase I, first-in-human, multicenter, open-label dose-escalation trial of ivuxolimab. Adults with locally advanced or metastatic melanoma, renal cell carcinoma, hepatocellular carcinoma or head and neck squamous cell carcinoma were enrolled in the trial. Before TCR sequencing, CD4+ T cells and CD8+ T cells were sorted from peripheral blood as separate populations.

For sequencing of the TCRbeta CDR3 region, genomic DNA was extracted from the sorted cells. TCRbeta CDR3 regions were sequenced using the immunoSEQ Assay. TCRdb took this table from immuneACCESS and kept in-frame rearrangements with V and J called. Such tables lack part of the clones; where checked against another copy, unresolved V genes explain under half of the gap, and the rest is unexplained. Recorded for this sample are under 80,000 clones; approximately 87% of them occurred a single time. The top ten hold roughly 4% of the sample. A word on this clone: Which antigen it targets is not known. No base quality information exists; no much larger clone differs at one position.

Overall study results and their limits: At doses of 0.1 to 3.0 mg/kg, clonal expansion of both CD4+ and CD8+ T cells in blood was seen between baseline and week 6. In the 0.1-3.0 mg/kg groups, partial responders had among the lowest normalized peripheral clonal expansion, particularly in CD8+ T cells. Low levels of normalized T-cell clonal expansion were also seen in some patients who did not respond. Antigen specificity was not determined for the clonally expanded peripheral T cells. After ivuxolimab, more expanded clones were found on average in CD8+ T cells than in CD4+ T cells.

The source material was CD4+ or CD8+ T cells sorted from blood, sampled in a trial of the OX40 agonist ivuxolimab. The receptor chain draws on TRBV11-3 and TRBJ2-4; TRBD2 is a weak D gene call, 6 bases matching. The source is an adult with an advanced solid tumor such as melanoma, head and neck, liver or kidney cancer. The CDR3 protein: CASSAGGNNIQYF. DNA sequence: TGTGCCAGCAGCGCCGGGGGAAACAACATTCAGTACTTC. Reference TRBV11-3 and TRBJ2-4 proteins supply the regions before and after the CDR3; the full variable domain is: EAGVVQSPRYKIIEKKQPVAFWCNPISGHNTLYWYLQNLGQGPELLIRYENEEAVDDSQLPKDRFSAERLKGVDSTLKIQPAELGDSAVYLCASSAGGNNIQYFGAGTRLSVL.